Each of the 14 T cell receptor beta chains below was sequenced from the same sample in a study of T cell responses to AZD1222 COVID-19 vaccine. Libraries were prepared by immunoSEQ multiplex PCR; TCRdb keeps only in-frame clonotypes and omits some of them. The sample includes 30,000 to 35,000 clones, approximately 80% of them seen just once. The sample was peripheral blood, taken 28 days after the second AZD1222 dose. The source of these receptors is an adult who received the AZD1222 COVID-19 vaccine.

V gene TRBV15 combines with J gene TRBJ1-1; 7 nucleotides line up with TRBD1. Germline loops: CDR1 LNHNV, CDR2 YYDKDF (reference sequence). This CDR3 spans 15 amino acids. J gave up 8 bases and V 0 bases, and 9 bases lay outside the gene matches. Here the CDR3 reads CATSRDLMDRPEAFF. The CDR3 nucleotides read TGTGCCACCAGCAGAGATCTAATGGACAGGCCCGAAGCTTTCTTT.

The chain employs TRBV19 and TRBJ1-5; weak D call: TRBD1 (5 bases). Trimming shortened V by 0 bases and J by 2 bases, and 11 bases separated the two germline ends. Germline lookup yields CDR1 LNHDA and CDR2 SQIVND (reference sequence). The CDR3 spans 16 residues. This chain's CDR3 is CASSIEKGIGNQPQHF. The CDR3 nucleotides read TGTGCCAGTAGTATAGAAAAGGGGATCGGCAATCAGCCCCAGCATTTT. The full variable domain, in which reference TRBV19 and TRBJ1-5 provide the parts outside the CDR3, is DGGITQSPKYLFRKEGQNVTLSCEQNLNHDAMYWYRQDPGQGLRLIYYSQIVNDFQKGDIAEGYSVSREKKESFPLTVTSAQKNPTAFYLCASSIEKGIGNQPQHFGDGTRLSIL.

This sequence joins TRBV6-2 or TRBV6-3 and TRBJ1-5, with a weak D call TRBD1 (6 bases). This CDR3 spans 16 amino acids. V lost 0 bases, J lost 2 bases, and 11 bases lay in between. The germline CDR1 and CDR2 sequences are MNHEY and SVGEGT. In DNA, the CDR3 is TGTGCCAGCAGTTACTCTGACAGGTCAGGCAATCAGCCCCAGCATTTT. Translation gives CASSYSDRSGNQPQHF.

Here the CDR3 reads CSVARQVTTNYGYTF. In DNA, the CDR3 is TGCAGCGTTGCCAGACAGGTTACTACTAACTATGGCTACACCTTC. The gene calls are TRBV29-1 and TRBJ1-2, with a tentative D call TRBD1 (6 bases). The germline V gene encodes CDR1 SQVTM and CDR2 ANQGSEA. This CDR3 has 15 residues. V gave up 4 bases and J gave up 0 bases, with 15 bases separating them.

The chain combines TRBV6-6 with TRBJ2-1, with 10 bases matching TRBD1. J lost 5 bases, V lost 7 bases, and 11 bases had no gene match. Germline CDR1 and CDR2: MNHNY and SVGAGI (reference sequence). The CDR3 extends over 16 amino acids. The CDR3 protein is CASKIQRGTGDNEQFF. The CDR3 nucleotides are TGTGCCAGCAAGATTCAACGTGGGACAGGGGACAATGAGCAGTTCTTC.

The chain couples TRBV27 to TRBJ1-1; D might be TRBD1 (5 bases). Germline V gene data show CDR1 as MNHEY and CDR2 as SMNVEV (reference sequence). The CDR3 runs to 15 residues. Trimming pared 5 bases from V and 0 bases from J, leaving 13 bases between. The CDR3 spells CASSLGGVMNTEAFF. CDR3 nucleotides: TGTGCCAGCAGTCTCGGGGGAGTGATGAACACTGAAGCTTTCTTT.

The rearrangement links TRBV6-5 to TRBJ1-1; D gene unclear. Trimming cost V 0 bases and J 4 bases, with 9 bases left between them. CDR1 and CDR2 from the germline V gene are MNHEY and SVGAGI. The CDR3 runs 14 residues. As DNA, the CDR3 is TGTGCCAGCAGTTACTCGAGCGAGGGCACTGAAGCTTTCTTT. Translated, it gives CASSYSSEGTEAFF.

This clone was seen a handful of times. The V and J genes are TRBV7-2 and TRBJ2-7; TRBD2 aligns across 7 bases. CDR1 and CDR2 from the germline V gene are SGHTA and FQGNSA. V shed 1 base, J shed 6 bases, and the junction held 3 bases outside the gene matches. The CDR3 is 13 amino acids. CDR3 amino acids: CASSLVSGSEQYV. The CDR3 nucleotides read TGTGCCAGCAGCTTAGTTAGCGGGTCCGAGCAGTACGTC.

This clone has just a few counts. This chain joins TRBV6-5 and TRBJ1-4; no clear D. The germline V and J ends were trimmed by 0 bases and 8 bases, with 10 bases remaining between them. This CDR3 has 14 residues. Germline V CDR1 and CDR2: MNHEY, SVGAGI. CDR3 residues: CASSYSTGREKLFF. The CDR3 DNA is TGTGCCAGCAGTTACTCGACTGGCAGGGAAAAACTGTTTTTT.

The CDR3 nucleotides read TGTGCCAGCAGTAAACCCACAGGGGTCACTGAAGCTTTCTTT. Translating gives CASSKPTGVTEAFF. This chain uses TRBV6-5 with TRBJ1-1; 7 bases are a match to TRBD1. Germline values: CDR1 MNHEY, CDR2 SVGAGI. J was trimmed by 4 bases and V by 5 bases; bases with no gene match: 7. The length of the CDR3 is 14 residues.

The chain is built from TRBV7-8 and TRBJ2-3, with 10 positions matching TRBD2. V lost 5 bases and J lost 0; bases outside the gene matches: 11. The CDR3 spans 18 residues. The germline CDR1 and CDR2 sequences are SGHVS and FQNEAQ. CDR3 in DNA: TGTGCCAGCAGCGCACGTCCAACTAGCGGGGCAAGCACAGATACGCAGTATTTT. Its protein is CASSARPTSGASTDTQYF. Full variable domain (rest looked up from reference TRBV7-8 and TRBJ2-3): GAGVSQSPRYKVAKRGQDVALRCDPISGHVSLFWYQQALGQGPEFLTYFQNEAQLDKSGLPSDRFFAERPEGSVSTLKIQRTQQEDSAVYLCASSARPTSGASTDTQYFGPGTRLTVL.

The chain couples TRBV29-1 to TRBJ2-1, with a possible D match to TRBD2 (5 bases). Germline assignment: CDR1 SQVTM and CDR2 ANQGSEA. The CDR3 totals 13 residues. V was shortened by 8 bases and J by 5 bases, with 16 bases between the two germline ends. This CDR3 is CSPTRAENNEQFF. The CDR3 region has the DNA TGCAGCCCCACCCGAGCGGAGAACAATGAGCAGTTCTTC.

The rearrangement joins TRBV5-1 to TRBJ1-1, with D unresolved. The V end lost 4 bases, the J end lost 11 bases, and 18 bases lay between the germline ends. Germline V CDR1 and CDR2: SGHRS, YFSETQ. The CDR3 spans 13 residues. Written as DNA, the CDR3 is TGCGCCAGCAGCCTTCTCCCGACGCGGTTGGCTTTCTTT. Translating it yields CASSLLPTRLAFF.

The chain is built from TRBV19 and TRBJ2-5, with TRBD2 matching 12 bases. The V and J ends lost 6 bases and 1 base, in that order; junction bases with no gene match: 3. The germline CDR1 and CDR2 sequences are LNHDA and SQIVND (reference sequence). This CDR3 contains 15 residues. The CDR3 DNA sequence: TGTGCCAGTAGCAAGACTAGCGGGAGCCAAGAGACCCAGTACTTC. Translation: CASSKTSGSQETQYF.